These 21 T cell receptor beta chains were sequenced from one sample in a study of blood T cell repertoires in COVID-19. Here immunoSEQ multiplex PCR was the method, and the copy in TCRdb shows in-frame clones only, minus some. The table includes 300,000 or so clones, around 81% detected once. The sample comprised peripheral blood. The receptor source for this set is a woman in her fifties or sixties with active or convalescent COVID-19.

The rearrangement links TRBV19 to TRBJ1-1; a possible D gene is TRBD1 (6 bases). Germline V gene lookup returns CDR1 LNHDA and CDR2 SQIVND (reference sequence). The length of the CDR3 is 14 residues. V was clipped by 3 bases and J by 5 bases, with 13 bases between them. The CDR3 sequence: CASSIQGHETEAFF. Written as DNA, the CDR3 is TGTGCCAGTAGTATCCAGGGGCATGAGACTGAAGCTTTCTTT.

Remarks on this clone: No conserved phenylalanine or tryptophan is present at the end of the CDR3, so a read error is the likely explanation. No DNA is shown, since the ends of the CDR3 on it are uncertain; the CDR3 is the one TCRdb lists. CDR3 sequence reads: CASSQWSGLAGPS. This rearrangement joins TRBV4-1 to TRBJ2-7; the table assigns TRBD2, which was not confirmed against the DNA. The CDR3 has 13 residues if both end residues are counted. Germline CDR1 MGHRA, CDR2 YSYEKL.

The gene calls are TRBV28 and TRBJ2-1; 7 bases match TRBD1. With V trimmed by 11 bases and J by 10 bases, 14 bases remained unmatched. CDR3 length: 13 residues. CDR1 and CDR2 from the germline V gene are MDHEN and SYDVKM. The CDR3 region has the DNA TGTGCCGCCGGGACAGAGGCCCCATACGAGCAGTTCTTC. This codes for CAAGTEAPYEQFF. Combining the CDR3 with reference TRBV28 and TRBJ2-1 gives the whole variable domain DVKVTQSSRYLVKRTGEKVFLECVQDMDHENMFWYRQDPGLGLRLIYFSYDVKMKEKGDIPEGYSVSREKKERFSLILESASTNQTSMYLCAAGTEAPYEQFFGPGTRLTVL.

The chain is built from TRBV3-1 (or the pseudogene TRBV3-2) and TRBJ2-7; 9 nucleotides align to TRBD1. J lost 5 bases, V lost 1 base, and 3 bases had no gene match. Germline V gene data show CDR1 as LGHDT and CDR2 as YNNKEL (reference sequence). The CDR3 has 14 residues. CDR3 bases: TGTGCCAGCAGCCAAGGTTACAGGGGGCACGAGCAGTACTTC. Encoded protein: CASSQGYRGHEQYF.

This chain links TRBV5-4 with TRBJ2-1, with D tentatively TRBD2 (5 bases). V gave up 0 bases and J gave up 4 bases, with 14 bases separating them. Germline V gene data show CDR1 as SGHNT and CDR2 as YYREEE (reference sequence). This CDR3 is built from 16 residues. The CDR3 loop reads CASSLGPGTKYNEQFF. The CDR3 DNA sequence: TGTGCCAGCAGCTTGGGGCCGGGAACGAAGTACAATGAGCAGTTCTTC.

This clone showed up just once. The genes are TRBV3-1 (or the pseudogene TRBV3-2) and TRBJ2-4; 9 bases fit TRBD2. The CDR3 runs to 16 residues. Germline V lookup: CDR1 LGHDT, CDR2 YNNKEL (reference sequence). The trim removed 0 bases at V and 4 bases at J, leaving 4 bases unmatched. The CDR3 DNA sequence: TGTGCCAGCAGCCAAGAGGCGGGAGGGGTGAAAAACATTCAGTACTTC. Its translation: CASSQEAGGVKNIQYF.

The chain links TRBV2 to TRBJ1-1; D is possibly TRBD1 (6 bases). The CDR3 has 13 amino acids. CDR1 SNHLY and CDR2 FYNNEI come from the germline V gene. Trimming shortened V by 6 bases and J by 2 bases, and 10 bases separated the two germline ends. This CDR3 reads CASRRGGNTEAFF. The CDR3 DNA sequence: TGTGCCAGCAGAAGGGGGGGAAACACTGAAGCTTTCTTT.

CDR3 loop: CASSLGGDYNSPLHF. The CDR3, as DNA: TGTGCCAGCAGCCTGGGGGGGGACTATAATTCACCCCTCCACTTT. This chain uses TRBV3-1 (or the pseudogene TRBV3-2) with TRBJ1-6; D perhaps matches TRBD1 (5 bases). Trimming cost V 4 bases and J 3 bases, with 10 bases left between them. Germline CDR1 reads LGHDT; CDR2 reads YNNKEL (reference sequence). The CDR3 runs 15 residues.

The rearrangement links TRBV5-1 to TRBJ2-3; D gene ambiguous. The length of the CDR3 is 14 residues. V shed 1 base and J shed 2 bases, with 8 bases lying between them. Germline CDR1 reads SGHRS; CDR2 reads YFSETQ. The CDR3 bases are TGCGCCAGCAGCTTGCAGTCTCACACAGATACGCAGTATTTT. This encodes CASSLQSHTDTQYF.

This clone was detected once. J is TRBJ2-3 and V is TRBV4-2; 11 bases agree with TRBD2. Germline CDR1 and CDR2: LGHNA and YNFKEQ. Germline trimming cut 1 base from V and 3 bases from J; bases unmatched to any gene: 6. This CDR3 spans 17 amino acids. CDR3 coding DNA: TGTGCCAGCAGCCAAGCTACTAGCGGGAGTTCAACAGATACGCAGTATTTT. It is translated as CASSQATSGSSTDTQYF.

CDR3 coding DNA: TGTGCCAGCAGCCAAGGGTTGAGCCGAGAGACCCAGTACTTC. Its protein is CASSQGLSRETQYF. The V call is TRBV3-1 (or the pseudogene TRBV3-2), the J call TRBJ2-5; D gene unclear. The germline V and J ends were trimmed by 1 base and 4 bases, with 10 bases remaining between them. Germline V gene sequence: CDR1 LGHDT, CDR2 YNNKEL (reference sequence). The CDR3 length is 14 residues.

This clone was picked up a small number of times. CDR3 bases: TGTGCCAGCAGTTTGCTAAGACAGGGGTCTGGAAACACCATATATTTT. Its translation is CASSLLRQGSGNTIYF. V and J are TRBV6-6 and TRBJ1-3; 8 nucleotides line up with TRBD1. Looked up from germline, CDR1 is MNHNY and CDR2 is SVGAGI (reference sequence). The CDR3 spans 16 residues. Losses at the gene ends were 4 bases for V and 1 base for J; bases not matched to a gene: 6.

The rearrangement joins TRBV6-1 to TRBJ2-1; 7 positions agree with TRBD1. This CDR3 has 16 amino acids. After removal of 0 bases from V and 3 bases from J, the junction contained 5 bases not matched to a gene. Germline CDR1 is MNHNS and CDR2 is SASEGT. This CDR3 is CASSEAPGQYYNEQFF. CDR3 nucleotides: TGTGCCAGCAGTGAAGCCCCGGGACAGTACTACAATGAGCAGTTCTTC.

CDR3 sequence reads: CASSLLTSGYNEQFF. The CDR3 DNA sequence: TGTGCCAGCAGTTTACTGACTAGCGGCTACAATGAGCAGTTCTTC. The chain employs TRBV27 and TRBJ2-1; 9 nucleotides match TRBD2. The V gene end was trimmed by 2 bases and the J gene end by 3 bases; junction bases not matched to a gene: 2. The CDR3 runs 15 residues. CDR1 is MNHEY and CDR2 is SMNVEV in the germline V gene (reference sequence).

The chain employs TRBV5-1 and TRBJ2-1, with D uncertain. CDR1 and CDR2 (germline): SGHRS, YFSETQ. V lost 4 bases, J lost 0 bases, and 11 bases lay in between. The CDR3 has 15 residues. This CDR3 is CASSPPGSSYNEQFF. The CDR3 DNA follows: TGCGCCAGCAGCCCCCCCGGTAGCTCCTACAATGAGCAGTTCTTC.

The CDR3 bases are TGTGCCTGGAGTGTACAATCCGAGCAGTACTTC. Protein: CAWSVQSEQYF. This chain uses TRBV30 with TRBJ2-7, with D uncertain. V lost 0 bases and J lost 6, with 6 bases in between. The CDR3 is 11 amino acids. Germline V gives CDR1 GTSNPN, CDR2 SVGIG (reference sequence).

This clone was recorded a few times. The rearrangement uses TRBV2 and TRBJ1-2; 9 bases agree with TRBD1. The CDR3 length is 13 residues. Germline CDR1 reads SNHLY; CDR2 reads FYNNEI. V gave up 4 bases and J gave up 8 bases; unmatched junction bases: 5. The chain's CDR3 is CASSGDRDYGYTF. The CDR3 DNA is TGTGCCAGCAGTGGGGACAGGGATTACGGCTACACCTTC.

Turning to this clone: A read error may account for a junction end that differs from germline. The chain employs TRBV5-6 and TRBJ1-2; maybe TRBD1 (6 bases). In germline, CDR1 is SGHDT, CDR2 YYEEEE. The CDR3 length is 13 residues. The CDR3 nucleotides are TGTGCCAGCAGCCAACAGGGCACTCTTATCTTGGACTTC. Its translation: CASSQQGTLILDF.

This chain links TRBV5-4 with TRBJ2-1, with D maybe TRBD1 (6 bases). Looked up from germline, CDR1 is SGHNT and CDR2 is YYREEE (reference sequence). V was trimmed by 0 bases and J by 3 bases, leaving 10 bases between them. The CDR3 sequence is 15 residues long. The chain's CDR3 is CASSLGGQRYNEQFF. DNA for the CDR3: TGTGCCAGCAGCTTGGGTGGACAGCGCTACAATGAGCAGTTCTTC.

The rearrangement links TRBV7-2 to TRBJ2-7; D may be TRBD2 (5 bases). The CDR3 sequence is 17 residues long. Germline CDR1 is SGHTA and CDR2 is FQGNSA. The germline V and J ends were trimmed by 1 base and 2 bases, with 18 bases remaining between them. The CDR3 DNA reads TGTGCCAGCAGCTTAGGGGTTGTCTGGGAGAACCCCTACGAGCAGTACTTC. Translation: CASSLGVVWENPYEQYF. The whole variable domain, remainder taken from reference TRBV7-2 and TRBJ2-7, is GAGVSQSPSNKVTEKGKDVELRCDPISGHTALYWYRQSLGQGLEFLIYFQGNSAPDKSGLPSDRFSAERTGGSVSTLTIQRTQQEDSAVYLCASSLGVVWENPYEQYFGPGTRLTVT.

V is TRBV7-9 and J is TRBJ2-1, with TRBD1 as a possible D gene (5 bases). The CDR3 loop spans 16 amino acids. The V gene lost 2 bases and the J gene lost 5 bases, with 16 bases spanning the gap. Germline V gene data show CDR1 as SEHNR and CDR2 as FQNEAQ (reference sequence). DNA of the CDR3: TGTGCCAGCAGCTTAACCGGTAGGGGCCAAAACAATGAGCAGTTCTTC. Its translation: CASSLTGRGQNNEQFF.